Here is one T cell receptor beta chain with its context. Original processing methods: Reference gene primer amplification in the assay estimated nucleated cell counts. The table came from immunoSEQ multiplex PCR; TCRdb's copy has only in-frame clones and leaves some out. V, J and clone size were drawn from that table, and D and trimming were deduced from the DNA. The repertoire holds roughly 400,000 clones, approximately 89% seen once, with 1.5% to 2% in the top ten. This sample is part of a study of blood T cell repertoires in COVID-19. Study-level background: COVID-19 samples collected from the United States, Italy and Spain covered acute and convalescent phases. PBMCs, B-cell-depleted T cells, or T cells were the source of the cDNA or gDNA that made up the material.

Trimming cost V 3 bases and J 4 bases, with 10 bases left between them. This CDR3 contains 14 residues. Germline CDR1 SGHAT, CDR2 FQNNGV. Participants were aged about 18 to 100 years, lived in under 25 US areas, and enrolled virtually. This receptor was obtained from a woman aged 25 to 39 who had recovered from COVID-19. Sequenced material: PBMCs or T cells enriched from blood (not recorded which). The genes are TRBV11-2 and TRBJ1-3, with D unclear. The CDR3 DNA sequence: TGTGCCAGCAGCTTTTGGCCAGAAGGAAACACCATATATTTT. It yields the protein CASSFWPEGNTIYF.